This T cell receptor (beta chain) was documented in a study of tumor-infiltrating lymphocytes in primary liver carcinoma (TCRdb year 2017). In terms of the full investigation: Hepatocellular carcinoma (four) or combined HCC and intrahepatic cholangiocarcinoma (one) was present in the five patients, who were three men and two women aged 30 to 69 years. Tumors of the five patients were stage T1-T3 N0M0 with maximum diameters of roughly 4 to 11 cm. Each sample produced about 3.65 to 7.13 million productive TCRbeta reads, and read depth showed no significant difference between tissue types. TCRbeta repertoire sequencing covered 35 specimens from 5 patients: roughly 25 tumor regions, 5 adjacent noncancerous liver tissues and 5 peripheral blood samples. High reproducibility was observed for the technical replicate repertoires, with mean shared-clone rates approximately 0.92 and correlation coefficients above 0.95. The 25 or so tumor region samples were profiled with Agilent mRNA microarrays so that TCRbeta repertoire diversity could be related to the local molecular phenotype. TCRbeta repertoire sequencing, expression microarrays and whole-exome sequencing were combined in the study across five regions of each liver tumor, with adjacent normal tissue and blood also included. The paper's findings and limits, for the study overall: Because sequencing covered only the TCR beta chain and unpaired alpha chains were not captured, true repertoire diversity is likely underestimated. Repertoire overlap was found to be higher between tumor regions (mean about 36%) than between tumor-adjacent (around 17%) or tumor-blood (about 15%) pairs, consistent with antigen-driven expansion. Only 4 or 5 patients were included in the study, and the authors note that the findings should be validated in a larger study. A significantly larger repertoire fraction was made up by the top 250 clones in tumors than in blood (p = 0.039). Comparison of CD4+ and CD8+ T cell repertoires was precluded by the use of bulk unsorted samples. Just about 8-25% of top clones turned up in all five regions of a tumor, which suggests spatial heterogeneity among tumor-infiltrating T cells.

On this clonotype: Its cognate antigen has yet to be identified. The junction departs from the called germline gene at one end, perhaps through a read error.

Total RNA and DNA were co-extracted without cell sorting from approximately 20-30 mg of bulk tissue using the AllPrep DNA/RNA mini kit. Between late 2015 and 2016, a handful of patients in China with histopathologically diagnosed primary liver carcinoma had surgical resection. Patients had chronic HBV infection and were treatment-naive at sampling. Each tumor was sampled at five spatially separated regions: the superior, inferior, left-lateral and right-lateral poles and the tumor centre. Histology showed that every tumor sample contained more than 80% viable tumor cells. Fresh tumor and adjacent tissue pieces were bisected, with one half stored in RNAlater at -80 degrees C and the other half sent for histology. Using a constant-region primer and ProtoScript II reverse transcriptase, TCRbeta-specific cDNA was reverse-transcribed from around 500 ng total RNA. The TCRbeta libraries were prepared through three rounds of nested multiplex PCR following a slightly modified ARM-PCR procedure. Multiplex TRBV1-TRBV30 forward primers and a Cbeta reverse primer were used in the first two PCR rounds, each of which was run for 10 to 11 cycles. Sample barcodes and Illumina adapters were added in a final 25-cycle PCR using Deep VentR polymerase. Before sequencing, amplicons of 200-500 bp were gel-purified using a QIAquick gel extraction kit. TCRbeta amplicons were sequenced on an Illumina HiSeq 2500 with 250-bp paired-end reads. Per the source publication's procedure: Trimmomatic v0.33 was used to quality-trim the reads, and FLASH v1.2.11 was used to merge paired reads so that full CDR3 sequences could be recovered. V, D and J germline segments were assigned to the rearranged TCRbeta sequences using MiGEC v1.2.1b. Clonotype statistics and Shannon-Wiener diversity indices were calculated with VDJtools v1.0.0. Except for diversity analysis, only each sample's 250 most abundant clonotypes were used in subsequent analyses to reduce sampling bias. The raw public reads went through TCRdb reprocessing: fastp at Q25, MiXCR clone calling, in-frame beta chains kept. One record per CDR3 amino acid sequence lists the most common genes and DNA. TCRdb, not the authors, supplied the V and J calls. The sample profile shows 25,000 or so distinct CDR3 sequences; around 77% of them were found once. Together, the top ten hold less than 40% of the sample.

The germline V gene gives CDR1 as SGHAT and CDR2 as FQNNGV. The CDR3 sequence holds 16 residues, the cysteine and phenylalanine included. The sequence is cut down to CDR3 DNA, 48 bases in frame from base 1. The source material was liver tumor tissue from sampling region 5. The meaning of the sample's cell subset or site label: tumor region T5, tumor centre. The chain employs TRBV11-2 and TRBJ2-2; TRBD2 is possibly the D segment (5 matching bases). The source is a woman between 25 and 40 years old with primary liver carcinoma and hepatitis B virus infection. The CDR3 region has the sequence CASRLAGLANTGELFF. The DNA sequence reads TGTGCCAGCAGATTAGCTGGGCTCGCGAACACCGGGGAGTTGTTTTTT.